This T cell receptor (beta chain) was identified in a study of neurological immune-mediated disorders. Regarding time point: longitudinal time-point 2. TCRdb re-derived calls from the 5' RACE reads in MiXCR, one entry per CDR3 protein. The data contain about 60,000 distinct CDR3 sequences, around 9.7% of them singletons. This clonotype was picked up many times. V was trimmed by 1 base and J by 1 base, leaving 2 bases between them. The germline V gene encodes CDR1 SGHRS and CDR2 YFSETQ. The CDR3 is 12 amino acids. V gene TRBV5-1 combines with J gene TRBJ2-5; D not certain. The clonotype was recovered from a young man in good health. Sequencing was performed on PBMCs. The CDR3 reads CASSLPQETQYF. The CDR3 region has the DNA TGCGCCAGCAGCTTGCCCCAAGAGACCCAGTACTTC.